These T cell receptor beta chains were read from a single sample in a study of cytomegalovirus exposure and HLA in healthy donors. TCRdb's table, derived via immunoSEQ multiplex PCR, lists solely in-frame clones and lacks some. Of about 130,000 clones listed, over 70% were seen once; the top ten hold roughly 3%. The sequenced sample consisted of PBMCs. The receptors were sampled from a man younger than 40 in good health and CMV-seronegative. Both conserved end residues are part of each CDR3. D genes are given only for firm matches. Clone size is stated in some rows and not others, as once, few, many or a class when expanded.

j_call: TRBJ1-2
clone_size: -
v_call: TRBV5-6
d_call: TRBD1
cdr3_aa: CASSLLGTGGLYGYTF
cdr3_nt: TGTGCCAGCAGCTTGTTAGGGACAGGGGGCCTCTATGGCTACACCTTC

j_call: TRBJ2-7
clone_size: -
v_call: TRBV19
d_call: TRBD1
cdr3_aa: CASSLGQGTYEQYF
cdr3_nt: TGTGCCAGTAGCCTGGGACAGGGTACCTACGAGCAGTACTTC

j_call: TRBJ2-3
clone_size: -
v_call: TRBV5-1
d_call: TRBD1
cdr3_aa: CASSLAPGQSTDTQYF
cdr3_nt: TGCGCCAGCAGCTTGGCCCCGGGACAGTCCACAGATACGCAGTATTTT

j_call: TRBJ2-2
clone_size: -
v_call: TRBV2
d_call: -
cdr3_aa: CASRKQGKAGELFF
cdr3_nt: TGTGCCAGCAGAAAACAGGGAAAGGCCGGGGAGCTGTTTTTT

j_call: TRBJ2-4
clone_size: -
v_call: TRBV30
d_call: -
cdr3_aa: CAWSATENIQYF
cdr3_nt: TGTGCCTGGAGCGCGACAGAAAACATTCAGTACTTC

j_call: TRBJ2-1
clone_size: -
v_call: TRBV4-2
d_call: -
cdr3_aa: CASSQTTGPYNEQFF
cdr3_nt: TGTGCCAGCAGCCAAACCACAGGGCCCTACAATGAGCAGTTCTTC

j_call: TRBJ1-2
clone_size: -
v_call: TRBV6-6
d_call: TRBD1
cdr3_aa: CASDRGDYGYTF
cdr3_nt: TGTGCCAGCGACAGGGGAGACTATGGCTACACCTTC

j_call: TRBJ1-1
clone_size: -
v_call: TRBV6-5
d_call: -
cdr3_aa: CASRTGNTEAFF
cdr3_nt: TGTGCCAGCAGGACAGGGAACACTGAAGCTTTCTTT

j_call: TRBJ1-2
clone_size: -
v_call: TRBV28
d_call: TRBD1
cdr3_aa: CASTRQGYGYTF
cdr3_nt: TGTGCCAGCACCCGACAGGGGTATGGCTACACCTTC

j_call: TRBJ2-3
clone_size: -
v_call: TRBV28
d_call: TRBD2
cdr3_aa: CASSLAGTSGSTDTQYF
cdr3_nt: TGTGCCAGCAGTTTAGCCGGGACTAGCGGGAGTACAGATACGCAGTATTTT

j_call: TRBJ1-5
clone_size: few
v_call: TRBV6-5
d_call: -
cdr3_aa: CASRLGDQPQHF
cdr3_nt: TGTGCCAGCAGACTAGGAGATCAGCCCCAGCATTTT

j_call: TRBJ1-3
clone_size: -
v_call: TRBV9
d_call: -
cdr3_aa: CASSVLGGLAGNTIYF
cdr3_nt: TGTGCCAGCAGCGTATTAGGAGGGCTGGCCGGAAACACCATATATTTT

j_call: TRBJ1-1
clone_size: -
v_call: TRBV7-3
d_call: -
cdr3_aa: CASSFQGGSTEAFF
cdr3_nt: TGTGCCAGCAGCTTTCAAGGAGGGAGCACTGAAGCTTTCTTT

j_call: TRBJ1-2
clone_size: -
v_call: TRBV19
d_call: -
cdr3_aa: CASSQRQGRSNYGYTF
cdr3_nt: TGTGCCAGTAGTCAACGGCAGGGCAGGTCTAACTATGGCTACACCTTC

j_call: TRBJ2-7
clone_size: few
v_call: TRBV2
d_call: TRBD2
cdr3_aa: CASQDGLADYEQYF
cdr3_nt: TGTGCCAGCCAGGACGGGCTAGCGGATTACGAGCAGTACTTC

j_call: TRBJ2-2
clone_size: -
v_call: TRBV13
d_call: TRBD1
cdr3_aa: CASSQGGQGKAGELFF
cdr3_nt: TGTGCCAGCAGCCAAGGGGGACAGGGAAAAGCCGGGGAGCTGTTTTTT

j_call: TRBJ1-6
clone_size: -
v_call: TRBV14
d_call: -
cdr3_aa: CASSPRAGESSYNSPLHF
cdr3_nt: TGTGCCAGCAGCCCACGAGCGGGGGAGAGCTCCTATAATTCACCCCTCCACTTT

j_call: TRBJ2-2
clone_size: once
v_call: TRBV29-1
d_call: TRBD1
cdr3_aa: CSAARDRSTGELFF
cdr3_nt: TGCAGCGCTGCCCGGGACAGGAGCACCGGGGAGCTGTTTTTT

j_call: TRBJ1-5
clone_size: -
v_call: TRBV5-6
d_call: TRBD1
cdr3_aa: CASSSQGVFNQPQHF
cdr3_nt: TGTGCCAGCAGTTCTCAGGGGGTTTTCAATCAGCCCCAGCATTTT

j_call: TRBJ1-5
clone_size: -
v_call: TRBV7-6
d_call: -
cdr3_aa: CASSLGQHLSNQPQHF
cdr3_nt: TGTGCCAGCAGCTTGGGGCAGCACCTCAGCAATCAGCCCCAGCATTTT

j_call: TRBJ1-1
clone_size: -
v_call: TRBV5-4
d_call: -
cdr3_aa: CASSPSLGNTEAFF
cdr3_nt: TGTGCCAGCAGCCCTAGCCTAGGTAACACTGAAGCTTTCTTT

j_call: TRBJ2-3
clone_size: -
v_call: TRBV6-5
d_call: TRBD2
cdr3_aa: CASSIGLASTDTQYF
cdr3_nt: TGTGCCAGCAGTATAGGACTAGCCAGCACAGATACGCAGTATTTT

j_call: TRBJ2-7
clone_size: once
v_call: TRBV19
d_call: TRBD1
cdr3_aa: CASSINRGVWYEQYF
cdr3_nt: TGTGCCAGTAGTATTAACAGGGGGGTTTGGTACGAGCAGTACTTC

j_call: TRBJ2-1
clone_size: -
v_call: TRBV5-1
d_call: -
cdr3_aa: CASSFLRPRSLSSYNEQFF
cdr3_nt: TGCGCCAGCAGCTTCCTGCGGCCCCGGTCGTTGAGCTCCTACAATGAGCAGTTCTTC

j_call: TRBJ2-7
clone_size: -
v_call: TRBV28
d_call: -
cdr3_aa: CASSLAGPGYEQYF
cdr3_nt: TGTGCCAGCAGTTTAGCGGGCCCCGGCTACGAGCAGTACTTC

j_call: TRBJ2-1
clone_size: -
v_call: TRBV5-4
d_call: -
cdr3_aa: CASSPPPRDNNEQFF
cdr3_nt: TGTGCCAGCAGCCCACCGCCCCGGGACAATAATGAGCAGTTCTTC

j_call: TRBJ1-5
clone_size: -
v_call: TRBV30
d_call: TRBD1
cdr3_aa: CAWSSQGDQPQHF
cdr3_nt: TGTGCCTGGAGCTCACAGGGGGATCAGCCCCAGCATTTT